This T cell receptor beta chain was identified during a study of blood T cell repertoires in COVID-19. Background on the study: From the United States, Italy and Spain came samples of acute and convalescent COVID-19. T cells, B-cell-depleted T cells, or PBMCs supplied cDNA or gDNA.

In the study's own analysis: It was from reference gene primer amplification that nucleated cell counts were estimated. Sequencing used immunoSEQ multiplex PCR; TCRdb keeps in-frame clones, though not all of them. The DNA was the basis for D and trimming; V, J and clone size are from that table. The profile covers more than 90,000 clones, with about 80% appearing a single time and about 4% taken by the ten largest. Trimming removed 7 bases from V and 5 bases from J, with 19 bases in between. The CDR3 contains 15 residues. Germline V gene sequence: CDR1 LNHDA, CDR2 SQIVND (reference sequence). This receptor was taken from a man between 60 and 75 years old with acute or convalescent COVID-19. This rearrangement joins TRBV19 to TRBJ2-3; the D gene is possibly TRBD2 (6 bases). Sequencing used peripheral blood. The CDR3 DNA follows: TGTGCCAGTACTAGATACAACCTGGGAGGAGATACGCAGTATTTT. Translation gives CASTRYNLGGDTQYF.